Listed below are T cell receptor beta chains from one sample, sequenced in a study of blood T cell repertoires in COVID-19. Using immunoSEQ multiplex PCR, the repertoire was profiled, and TCRdb retains in-frame clones only, with some absent. This table has 200,000 to 250,000 clones, around four fifths appearing once. Material for sequencing was peripheral blood. These TCRs come from a woman aged 55-70 years with active or convalescent COVID-19. Both conserved end residues are trimmed from each CDR3.

TRBV3-1/TRBV3-2	TRBJ2-5	ASSHRRGVPETQY
TRBV5-6	TRBJ2-1	ASNPAGGSYNEQF
TRBV7-9	TRBJ2-1	ASSLWRGSSSHNEQF
TRBV27	TRBJ1-5	ASRGLGGQPQH
TRBV5-1	TRBJ1-2	ASSLDVSGYGYT
TRBV10-1	TRBJ1-2	ASSDSDRNYGYT
TRBV27	TRBJ2-1	ASSSHRTGNEQF
TRBV18	TRBJ2-7	ASSPPPSKGEQY
TRBV29-1	TRBJ2-2	SASRAGRGTGELF
TRBV29-1	TRBJ1-1	SVGVRADTEAF
TRBV6-1	TRBJ1-1	ASSEAGVLNTEAF
TRBV4-1	TRBJ2-5	ASRPQGIETQY